This TCR beta chain is from a study of blood T cell repertoires in COVID-19. Study details: Sources were T cells, B-cell-depleted T cells, or PBMCs; the material itself was cDNA or gDNA.

Germline CDR1 MDHEN, CDR2 SYDVKM. J lost 8 bases, V lost 8 bases, and 11 bases had no gene match. This CDR3 comprises 13 residues. Original handling: Researchers report that nucleated cell counts were estimated from reference gene primer amplification. TCRdb's copy holds only in-frame clones and misses some; the assay was immunoSEQ multiplex PCR. V and J calls and clone size are those listed in that table; D and trimming were worked out from the DNA. The table includes 300,000 to 350,000 clones, about 90% detected once. Individuals aged roughly 18 to 95 years were recruited from 20 to 25 US areas. Exposed enrollees had met someone with a PCR-confirmed or clinician-diagnosed COVID-19 case at some point within the 2 weeks before study entry.

The chain combines TRBV28 with TRBJ1-2; 7 bases map to TRBD1. Input material: PBMCs or T cells enriched from blood (not recorded which). The receptor comes from a woman aged 25 to 39 who had been exposed to COVID-19. As DNA, the CDR3 is TGTGCCAGCGCCCGGGACAGCGCGTCGGGCTACACCTTC. Its translation: CASARDSASGYTF.